The 31 T cell receptor beta chains below were found in one sample sequenced in a study of blood T cells in healthy people across ages. Together with a sample-barcoded 5' primer, a J-beta primer mix was included in a second PCR lasting about 6 to 11 cycles. One entry per CDR3 protein results from TCRdb running MiXCR on the 5' RACE reads. The table shows approximately 830,000 distinct CDR3 sequences, with around 62% occurring only once. The sequencing sample was made of blood. These receptors came from a man aged 25-45 years in good health.

This rearrangement joins TRBV7-2 to TRBJ1-4; possibly TRBD1 for D (5 bases). This CDR3 region has 15 residues. In germline, CDR1 is SGHTA, CDR2 FQGNSA. V lost 4 bases and J 4 bases, leaving 13 bases between the germline ends. The CDR3 reads CASSSWGSLNEKLFF. DNA for the CDR3: TGTGCCAGCAGCTCATGGGGCAGTCTTAATGAAAAACTGTTTTTT.

The gene calls are TRBV9 and TRBJ2-7; D gene ambiguous. The V gene lost 3 bases and the J gene lost 0 bases, with 16 bases spanning the gap. Germline loops: CDR1 SGDLS, CDR2 YYNGEE. The length of the CDR3 is 16 residues. CDR3 amino acids: CASSAGAALSSYEQYF. CDR3 nucleotides: TGTGCCAGCAGCGCCGGTGCGGCCCTGAGCTCCTACGAGCAGTACTTC. The full variable domain, with the rest looked up from reference TRBV9 and TRBJ2-7, is DSGVTQTPKHLITATGQRVTLRCSPRSGDLSVYWYQQSLDQGLQFLIQYYNGEERAKGNILERFSAQQFPDLHSELNLSSLELGDSALYFCASSAGAALSSYEQYFGPGTRLTVT.

This clonotype was seen once. The V gene is TRBV28, the J gene TRBJ1-5; perhaps TRBD1 as D (5 bases). V shed 3 bases and J shed 10 bases, with 13 bases lying between them. This CDR3 contains 13 residues. Germline-derived CDR1 and CDR2 are MDHEN and SYDVKM. The CDR3 DNA sequence: TGTGCCAGCAGTTTCTTGGGGGGGTACCCCCAGCATTTT. This sequence encodes CASSFLGGYPQHF.

The chain combines TRBV10-3 with TRBJ2-1; 9 bases are shared with TRBD2. The CDR3 has 14 amino acids. V lost 4 bases and J lost 5; bases outside the gene matches: 3. Germline V gene sequence: CDR1 ENHRY, CDR2 SYGVKD. CDR3 residues: CAISAGLANNEQFF. The CDR3 nucleotides are TGTGCCATCAGTGCGGGACTAGCCAACAATGAGCAGTTCTTC.

This sequence joins TRBV29-1 and TRBJ2-5, with D perhaps TRBD2 (6 bases). The CDR3 totals 15 residues. Trimming took off 3 bases at V and 4 bases at J, with 18 bases between the two ends. In germline, CDR1 is SQVTM, CDR2 ANQGSEA. CDR3 DNA sequence: TGCAGCGTTGATGGAAGGGGACTGGTAGGAGAGACCCAGTACTTC. Its protein product is CSVDGRGLVGETQYF.

This clonotype has just a few counts. The chain combines TRBV4-1 with TRBJ2-7; a possible D gene is TRBD1 (5 bases). Germline CDR1 MGHRA, CDR2 YSYEKL. V was clipped by 4 bases and J by 1 base, with 14 bases between them. The CDR3 spans 15 residues. The CDR3 coding sequence is TGCGCCAGCAGCCCTCCGACCCCAGGGTCCTACGAGCAGTACTTC. Amino acid sequence: CASSPPTPGSYEQYF.

In its sample, this clonotype was seen a few times. The V gene is TRBV12-3 or TRBV12-4, the J gene TRBJ2-6; 10 bases map to TRBD1. This CDR3 comprises 17 residues. The V gene end was trimmed by 6 bases and the J gene end by 9 bases; junction bases not matched to a gene: 14. The CDR3 bases are TGTGCCAGCAGCCCTCGGCGGGGACAGGGGTCCGACAACGTCCTGACTTTC. This translates into CASSPRRGQGSDNVLTF.

This chain connects TRBV9 to TRBJ2-2, with no clear D. This CDR3 comprises 14 residues. Trimming took off 0 bases at V and 3 bases at J, with 6 bases between the two ends. Germline assignment: CDR1 SGDLS and CDR2 YYNGEE. Written as DNA, the CDR3 is TGTGCCAGCAGCGTAGACCGGGACACCGGGGAGCTGTTTTTT. This gives the protein CASSVDRDTGELFF.

The CDR3 sequence: CASTSFGGGTEKLFF. For the CDR3, the DNA is TGTGCCAGCACCTCGTTCGGGGGGGGCACTGAAAAACTGTTTTTT. This chain links TRBV25-1 with TRBJ1-4; possibly TRBD1 for D (6 bases). V shed 7 bases and J shed 7 bases, with 19 bases lying between them. The CDR3 has 15 amino acids. Germline V gives CDR1 MGHDK, CDR2 SYGVNS.

V gene TRBV29-1 combines with J gene TRBJ2-5; 8 bases are a match to TRBD2. This CDR3 region has 13 residues. Germline V gene lookup returns CDR1 SQVTM and CDR2 ANQGSEA. With 5 bases clipped from V and 5 bases from J, the junction kept 7 bases outside the gene matches. Here the CDR3 DNA reads TGCAGCGTTCCCCGGGGGGGTGGCGAGACCCAGTACTTC. Encoded protein: CSVPRGGGETQYF.

Ten or more counts support this clonotype. The chain combines TRBV12-3 or TRBV12-4 with TRBJ2-7; perhaps TRBD1 as D (6 bases). The CDR3 loop spans 13 amino acids. Between the trimmed V and J ends, which lost 3 bases and 3 bases, there was a span of 9 bases. As DNA, the CDR3 is TGTGCCAGCAGTTTCCGGACAGACTACGAGCAGTACTTC. Translating gives CASSFRTDYEQYF.

This clonotype has just a few counts. V and J are TRBV12-3 or TRBV12-4 and TRBJ1-5; no firm D call. The CDR3 spans 14 residues. V was pared by 3 bases and J by 7 bases, with 13 bases between. The CDR3 DNA follows: TGTGCCAGCAGTTTGGGAGCGGGCTCCCAGCCCCAGCATTTT. Encoded protein: CASSLGAGSQPQHF.

This rearrangement joins TRBV15 to TRBJ2-1; 8 bases are a match to TRBD1. CDR1 LNHNV and CDR2 YYDKDF come from the germline V gene (reference sequence). Trimming at V came to 0 bases and at J to 0 bases, leaving 7 bases not matched to a gene. The CDR3 is 18 amino acids. CDR3 in amino acids: CATSRDLLGQGSYNEQFF. The CDR3 bases are TGTGCCACCAGCAGAGATCTCTTAGGACAGGGCTCCTACAATGAGCAGTTCTTC. Supplemented by reference TRBV15 and TRBJ2-1, the full variable domain reads DAMVIQNPRYQVTQFGKPVTLSCSQTLNHNVMYWYQQKSSQAPKLLFHYYDKDFNNEADTPDNFQSRRPNTSFCFLDIRSPGLGDTAMYLCATSRDLLGQGSYNEQFFGPGTRLTVL.

The chain is built from TRBV4-3 and TRBJ1-1, with D hard to call. CDR1 is LGHNA and CDR2 is YSLEER in the germline V gene. Trimming took off 0 bases at V and 1 base at J, with 6 bases between the two ends. The CDR3 spans 14 residues. The CDR3 spells CASSQDTQNTEAFF. The CDR3 DNA follows: TGCGCCAGCAGCCAAGACACCCAGAACACTGAAGCTTTCTTT.

With respect to this clonotype: A read error may account for a junction end that differs from germline. This chain joins TRBV7-2 and TRBJ1-2; D not resolved. The CDR3 loop spans 14 amino acids. Looked up from germline, CDR1 is SGHTA and CDR2 is FQGNSA. CDR3 nucleotides: TGTGCCAGCAGTTTAGCTGGTAAGGAGGATGGCTACACCTTC. The encoded protein is CASSLAGKEDGYTF.

This CDR3 reads CASSRELADGYEQYF. As DNA, the CDR3 is TGCGCCAGCAGCCGCGAACTAGCGGACGGCTACGAGCAGTACTTC. The chain has TRBV4-3 and TRBJ2-7; 8 nucleotides match TRBD2. The CDR3 loop spans 15 amino acids. With 4 bases clipped from V and 3 bases from J, the junction kept 8 bases outside the gene matches. CDR1 LGHNA and CDR2 YSLEER come from the germline V gene.

This rearrangement joins TRBV24-1 to TRBJ1-2; possible D gene TRBD1, 5 bases. Germline-derived CDR1 and CDR2 are KGHDR and SFDVKD. The CDR3 sequence is 15 residues long. V was cut by 3 bases and J by 0 bases, with 10 bases left in between. The CDR3, as DNA: TGTGCCACCAGTGATCCGACAGCCTCTAACTATGGCTACACCTTC. Translation gives CATSDPTASNYGYTF.

The rearrangement uses TRBV4-3 and TRBJ2-1; 9 positions agree with TRBD1. Germline V lookup: CDR1 LGHNA, CDR2 YSLEER. With V trimmed by 6 bases and J by 4 bases, 7 bases remained unmatched. The CDR3 totals 15 residues. CDR3 DNA: TGCGCCAGCAGTAAGGACAGGGGATCGTACAATGAGCAGTTCTTC. Translated: CASSKDRGSYNEQFF.

The chain links TRBV7-9 to TRBJ2-3, with TRBD2 as a possible D gene (5 bases). CDR3 size: 13 residues. Between the trimmed V and J ends, which lost 4 bases and 5 bases, there was a span of 10 bases. The germline CDR1 and CDR2 sequences are SEHNR and FQNEAQ (reference sequence). The CDR3 is CASSSVGRDTQYF. Written as DNA, the CDR3 is TGTGCCAGCAGCTCGGTGGGGAGAGATACGCAGTATTTT. Drawing the rest from reference TRBV7-9 and TRBJ2-3, the complete variable domain is DTGVSQNPRHKITKRGQNVTFRCDPISEHNRLYWYRQTLGQGPEFLTYFQNEAQLEKSRLLSDRFSAERPKGSFSTLEIQRTEQGDSAMYLCASSSVGRDTQYFGPGTRLTVL.

This clonotype came up a few times. The V and J genes are TRBV4-2 and TRBJ1-2; D possibly corresponds to TRBD1 (6 bases). CDR1 and CDR2 from the germline V gene are LGHNA and YNFKEQ. The V gene lost 2 bases and the J gene lost 8 bases, with 12 bases spanning the gap. The CDR3 is made up of 13 amino acids. The CDR3, as DNA: TGTGCCAGCAGCCAACCAGGGGCCACCGGCTACACCTTC. It translates to CASSQPGATGYTF.

The genes are TRBV6-6 and TRBJ1-5; D is unresolved. This CDR3 has 16 amino acids. Germline assignment: CDR1 MNHNY and CDR2 SVGAGI (reference sequence). Deletions cut 5 bases from V and 1 base from J, with 15 bases between. Here the CDR3 reads CASSDPSVSSNQPQHF. CDR3 DNA: TGTGCCAGCAGTGACCCCTCCGTGTCGAGCAATCAGCCCCAGCATTTT.

The rearrangement joins TRBV6-2 or TRBV6-3 to TRBJ2-7, with D uncertain. With 2 bases removed from V and 9 bases from J, the gap between germline ends came to 8 bases. Per germline, CDR1 MNHEY and CDR2 SVGEGT. The CDR3 length is 11 residues. The CDR3 nucleotides read TGTGCCAGCAGTTACAGACGGTGGCAGTACTTC. Encoded protein: CASSYRRWQYF.

In this sample, this clonotype turned up a few times. V and J are TRBV29-1 and TRBJ1-4; TRBD1 agrees at 9 bases. This CDR3 has 15 amino acids. The trim removed 1 base at V and 3 bases at J, leaving 3 bases unmatched. Looked up from germline, CDR1 is SQVTM and CDR2 is ANQGSEA. CDR3 sequence: CSVEGQGESNEKLFF. The DNA of the CDR3 is TGCAGCGTTGAAGGACAGGGGGAGTCTAATGAAAAACTGTTTTTT.

The chain carries TRBV6-5 and TRBJ2-7, with TRBD1 as a possible D gene (6 bases). This CDR3 is built from 12 residues. The V end was cut by 10 bases, the J end by 6 bases, with 16 bases between. Germline CDR1 reads MNHEY; CDR2 reads SVGAGI. CDR3 bases: TGTGCCACCCTACTCTCGACAGGCGAGCAGTACTTC. Translating gives CATLLSTGEQYF.

CDR3 residues: CASSQDLAGGSPRFF. In nucleotides, the CDR3 is TGCGCCAGCAGCCAAGATTTGGCGGGGGGGTCTCCACGGTTCTTC. This chain links TRBV4-3 with TRBJ2-1, with 9 bases lining up with TRBD2. This CDR3 spans 15 amino acids. Germline CDR1 and CDR2: LGHNA and YSLEER. The V segment lost 0 bases and the J segment 15 bases; nucleotides outside the gene matches: 12.

The chain uses TRBV4-1 and TRBJ2-7, with D unresolved. The J call may be in error: the DNA end matches TRBJ2-5 better. The CDR3 has 14 amino acids. From germline, CDR1 is MGHRA and CDR2 YSYEKL. CDR3 sequence (DNA): TGCGCCAGCAGCCAAGATGCCACCGGGGAGACCCAGTACTTC. It encodes CASSQDATGETQYF.

The chain joins TRBV28 to TRBJ2-5; the D gene is possibly TRBD1 (6 bases). V shed 3 bases and J shed 11 bases, with 28 bases lying between them. This CDR3 region has 17 residues. Germline V CDR1 and CDR2: MDHEN, SYDVKM. CDR3: CASSFAYRDQTNMEQYF. CDR3 nucleotide sequence: TGTGCCAGCAGTTTCGCCTACAGGGACCAGACTAATATGGAGCAGTACTTC.

The genes are TRBV20-1 and TRBJ1-4, with D possibly being TRBD1 (5 bases). In germline, CDR1 is DFQATT, CDR2 SNEGSKA (reference sequence). This CDR3 region has 15 residues. V was trimmed by 0 bases and J by 11 bases, leaving 19 bases between them. The CDR3 is CSARDAQGAGVKLFF. The CDR3 DNA sequence: TGCAGTGCTAGAGACGCGCAGGGAGCAGGTGTGAAACTGTTTTTT.

The V gene is TRBV2, the J gene TRBJ2-3; D is unresolved. Germline V gene lookup returns CDR1 SNHLY and CDR2 FYNNEI. V was clipped by 10 bases and J by 9 bases, with 14 bases between them. The CDR3 is made up of 11 amino acids. CDR3 amino acids: CANRASRTQYF. CDR3 coding DNA: TGTGCCAACAGAGCCTCGAGGACGCAGTATTTT.

This clonotype has a handful of counts. V usage is TRBV29-1 and J usage is TRBJ2-1, with 11 nucleotides matching TRBD2. The CDR3 length is 14 residues. V lost 8 bases, J lost 10 bases, and 13 bases stayed unmatched. Germline CDR1 and CDR2: SQVTM and ANQGSEA. The CDR3 coding sequence is TGCAGCCTTTCCACGGGGACTAGCGGCCCGGAGCAGTTCTTC. Its protein is CSLSTGTSGPEQFF.

The chain combines TRBV20-1 with TRBJ1-5; 7 nucleotides line up with TRBD1. Germline V lookup: CDR1 DFQATT, CDR2 SNEGSKA (reference sequence). The CDR3 totals 13 residues. The trim removed 6 bases at V and 4 bases at J, leaving 6 bases unmatched. CDR3 loop: CSANRGLNQPQHF. The CDR3 DNA sequence: TGCAGTGCCAACAGGGGCCTGAATCAGCCCCAGCATTTT.